The 25 T cell receptor beta chains given below trace back to one sample, sequenced in a study of blood T cells in healthy people across ages. Next came a second PCR, run for roughly 6 to 11 cycles, which used a sample-barcoded 5' primer along with a J-beta primer mix. TCRdb recomputed calls from the 5' RACE reads with MiXCR, one row per CDR3 protein. The sample records approximately 800,000 distinct CDR3 sequences, roughly three fifths being singletons. Sequences were obtained from blood. The receptors stem from a man aged 35 to 55 in good health.

The chain couples TRBV12-3 or TRBV12-4 to TRBJ1-5; the match to TRBD1 covers 8 bases. V lost 5 bases and J lost 7; bases outside the gene matches: 10. The CDR3 contains 15 residues. In DNA, the CDR3 is TGTGCCAGCAGTACCACTGGACAGGGCCGGCAGCCCCAGCATTTT. This sequence encodes CASSTTGQGRQPQHF.

This clonotype has at least ten counts. The rearrangement links TRBV7-2 to TRBJ2-3, with D tentatively TRBD2 (6 bases). This CDR3 contains 17 residues. Germline V CDR1 and CDR2: SGHTA, FQGNSA. Trimming shortened V by 5 bases and J by 7 bases, and 25 bases separated the two germline ends. CDR3 DNA sequence: TGTGCCAGCAGCCCCGATTCTAGACACTCGGGGGTCAATACGCAGTATTTT. It specifies CASSPDSRHSGVNTQYF.

The chain is built from TRBV24-1 and TRBJ2-7; D is perhaps TRBD1 (6 bases). The germline CDR1 and CDR2 sequences are KGHDR and SFDVKD. The CDR3 runs to 13 residues. V was cut by 5 bases and J by 3 bases, with 10 bases left in between. CDR3 region: CATSVQGSYEQYF. CDR3 nucleotide sequence: TGTGCCACCAGTGTACAGGGCAGCTACGAGCAGTACTTC.

There are a few counts of this clonotype. Here the CDR3 reads CASSQDSLNEQFF. CDR3 DNA: TGCGCCAGCAGCCAAGATTCCCTCAATGAGCAGTTCTTC. This chain uses TRBV4-3 with TRBJ2-1, with no clear D. Germline lookup yields CDR1 LGHNA and CDR2 YSLEER. V lost 0 bases and J lost 6, with 6 bases in between. The CDR3 totals 13 residues.

The chain combines TRBV9 with TRBJ2-7; 11 nucleotides match TRBD1. The end of the DNA fits TRBJ2-5 better, so the J call may be wrong. The germline CDR1 and CDR2 sequences are SGDLS and YYNGEE. This CDR3 comprises 15 residues. The CDR3 region is CASSVGQGGKETQYF. CDR3 in DNA: TGTGCCAGCAGCGTGGGACAGGGGGGGAAAGAGACCCAGTACTTC.

V gene TRBV9 combines with J gene TRBJ2-1; TRBD1 matches at 7 bases. The junction had 12 bases not matched to a gene; V was cut back by 0 bases and J by 6 bases. In germline, CDR1 is SGDLS, CDR2 YYNGEE. The CDR3 loop spans 17 amino acids. The DNA of the CDR3 is TGTGCCAGCAGCGTAGCTACAGGGGAAGCCTTGGGCAATGAGCAGTTCTTC. This gives the protein CASSVATGEALGNEQFF.

This clonotype showed up many times. J is TRBJ2-5 and V is TRBV5-1; 8 bases are shared with TRBD1. Germline V gene data show CDR1 as SGHRS and CDR2 as YFSETQ. CDR3 length equals 15 residues. The V segment lost 3 bases and the J segment 5 bases; nucleotides outside the gene matches: 9. The CDR3 coding sequence is TGCGCCAGCAGCTCGATGACAGGGGCAGGGGAGACCCAGTACTTC. It codes for CASSSMTGAGETQYF.

This clonotype appeared a few times. This chain joins TRBV7-2 and TRBJ2-5; 9 bases are shared with TRBD1. J lost 5 bases, V lost 1 base, and 8 bases had no gene match. Germline CDR1 reads SGHTA; CDR2 reads FQGNSA. CDR3 length: 16 residues. This chain's CDR3 is CASSLDGGQGEETQYF. For the CDR3, the DNA is TGTGCCAGCAGCTTAGATGGGGGACAGGGTGAGGAGACCCAGTACTTC.

The rearrangement links TRBV20-1 to TRBJ2-5, with D tentatively TRBD2 (5 bases). The germline gives CDR1 DFQATT, CDR2 SNEGSKA (reference sequence). Trimming took 3 bases from V and 3 from J, leaving 11 bases between them. CDR3 length: 13 residues. The CDR3 DNA follows: TGCAGTGCTAGTAGGAAGGAGGAAGAGACCCAGTACTTC. This gives the protein CSASRKEEETQYF.

The chain couples TRBV6-2 or TRBV6-3 to TRBJ2-1, with D unclear. CDR1 MNHEY and CDR2 SVGEGT come from the germline V gene. V was trimmed by 6 bases and J by 12 bases, leaving 12 bases between them. The CDR3 length is 11 residues. The CDR3 DNA follows: TGTGCCAGCAGCCCTAGTCGGGTGCAGTTCTTC. As protein: CASSPSRVQFF.

The chain is built from TRBV6-2 or TRBV6-3 and TRBJ2-7; D ambiguous. Germline-derived CDR1 and CDR2 are MNHEY and SVGEGT. The length of the CDR3 is 11 residues. Trimming pared 6 bases from V and 6 bases from J, leaving 9 bases between. The CDR3: CASRHQGEQYF. DNA of the CDR3: TGTGCCAGCAGACACCAAGGCGAGCAGTACTTC.

The gene calls are TRBV4-2 and TRBJ2-6; D not certain. This CDR3 contains 18 residues. V lost 0 bases and J 0 bases, leaving 12 bases between the germline ends. Germline CDR1 LGHNA, CDR2 YNFKEQ. The CDR3 here is CASSQDMVRASGANVLTF. The CDR3 nucleotides read TGTGCCAGCAGCCAAGATATGGTCCGGGCCTCTGGGGCCAACGTCCTGACTTTC.

J is TRBJ1-2 and V is TRBV7-9; weak D call: TRBD1 (5 bases). Germline V gene sequence: CDR1 SEHNR, CDR2 FQNEAQ (reference sequence). Trimming took off 3 bases at V and 2 bases at J, with 16 bases between the two ends. This CDR3 region has 16 residues. In DNA, the CDR3 is TGTGCCAGCAGCTTGGGGGGGAGCAGAACCAACTATGGCTACACCTTC. It is translated as CASSLGGSRTNYGYTF. Full variable domain (missing parts from reference TRBV7-9 and TRBJ1-2): DTGVSQNPRHKITKRGQNVTFRCDPISEHNRLYWYRQTLGQGPEFLTYFQNEAQLEKSRLLSDRFSAERPKGSFSTLEIQRTEQGDSAMYLCASSLGGSRTNYGYTFGSGTRLTVV.

V usage is TRBV11-1 and J usage is TRBJ2-5; maybe TRBD2 (6 bases). The CDR3 has 15 residues. Trimming shortened V by 5 bases and J by 2 bases, and 15 bases separated the two germline ends. The germline V gene has CDR1 SGHAT and CDR2 FQDESV (reference sequence). The CDR3 coding sequence is TGTGCCAGCAGCCGAAGGGACTTCCCTCAAGAGACCCAGTACTTC. Protein sequence: CASSRRDFPQETQYF.

This clonotype was found a few times. This chain joins TRBV9 and TRBJ2-1; D unresolved. Trimming left V 6 bases short and J 0 bases short, with 10 bases between. CDR1 and CDR2 (germline): SGDLS, YYNGEE. The CDR3 has 14 amino acids. CDR3 residues: CASTGPSSYNEQFF. In nucleotides, the CDR3 is TGTGCCAGCACCGGGCCAAGCTCCTACAATGAGCAGTTCTTC.

This chain connects TRBV12-5 to TRBJ2-3; 7 nucleotides match TRBD1. CDR1 LGHNT and CDR2 FRNRAP come from the germline V gene. V lost 1 base and J lost 4; bases outside the gene matches: 2. The CDR3 totals 14 residues. CDR3 protein: CASGLDGTADTQYF. Written as DNA, the CDR3 is TGTGCTAGTGGTTTGGATGGGACAGCAGATACGCAGTATTTT.

This clonotype occurred once. This chain joins TRBV6-2 or TRBV6-3 and TRBJ2-7, with D perhaps matching TRBD2 (6 bases). The V end was cut by 0 bases, the J end by 2 bases, with 23 bases between. The CDR3 has 19 amino acids. Per germline, CDR1 MNHEY and CDR2 SVGEGT. This CDR3 is CASSYSRGPVGLIAYEQYF. In DNA form, the CDR3 reads TGTGCCAGCAGTTACTCGAGGGGCCCTGTGGGACTGATTGCCTACGAGCAGTACTTC.

V is TRBV24-1 and J is TRBJ2-7; the D gene is possibly TRBD2 (5 bases). Germline values: CDR1 KGHDR, CDR2 SFDVKD. The CDR3 has 15 residues. V was cut by 3 bases and J by 7 bases, with 18 bases left in between. The CDR3 region is CATSDPDQLGYEQYF. In DNA form, the CDR3 reads TGTGCCACCAGTGATCCTGATCAACTAGGGTATGAGCAGTACTTC.

CDR3 sequence: CASSFFTTGANVLTF. The CDR3 DNA reads as TGTGCCAGCAGTTTCTTCACTACTGGGGCCAACGTCCTGACTTTC. The V and J genes are TRBV27 and TRBJ2-6; D remains ambiguous. This CDR3 has 15 amino acids. CDR1 is MNHEY and CDR2 is SMNVEV in the germline V gene (reference sequence). With 3 bases removed from V and 2 bases from J, the gap between germline ends came to 8 bases.

This clonotype came up a few times. The chain has TRBV20-1 and TRBJ1-2; D not resolved. The CDR3 runs to 14 residues. The germline V and J ends were trimmed by 0 bases and 4 bases, with 12 bases remaining between them. Germline V lookup: CDR1 DFQATT, CDR2 SNEGSKA (reference sequence). CDR3 bases: TGCAGTGCTAGAGATCCGTGGGCGCGCTATGGCTACACCTTC. This encodes CSARDPWARYGYTF.

A few counts support this clonotype. V usage is TRBV12-5 and J usage is TRBJ2-7; 10 positions match TRBD1. The CDR3 spans 15 residues. The germline CDR1 and CDR2 sequences are LGHNT and FRNRAP. With 6 bases clipped from V and 2 bases from J, the junction kept 7 bases outside the gene matches. The CDR3 bases are TGTGCTAGTGGGGGCACCGGGACAGGGGCCTACGAGCAGTACTTC. This codes for CASGGTGTGAYEQYF. Full variable domain (missing parts from reference TRBV12-5 and TRBJ2-7): DARVTQTPRHKVTEMGQEVTMRCQPILGHNTVFWYRQTMMQGLELLAYFRNRAPLDDSGMPKDRFSAEMPDATLATLKIQPSEPRDSAVYFCASGGTGTGAYEQYFGPGTRLTVT.

The chain links TRBV7-9 to TRBJ2-1; perhaps D is TRBD1 or TRBD2 (5 bases each). The V end lost 5 bases, the J end lost 2 bases, and 13 bases lay between the germline ends. This CDR3 region has 15 residues. Germline CDR1 SEHNR, CDR2 FQNEAQ (reference sequence). CDR3 region: CASSRRDGTYNEQFF. CDR3 coding DNA: TGTGCCAGCAGCCGCCGGGACGGGACCTACAATGAGCAGTTCTTC.

The gene calls are TRBV12-3 or TRBV12-4 and TRBJ2-1, with 7 bases lining up with TRBD2. V was pared by 6 bases and J by 4 bases, with 9 bases of the junction left unmatched. This CDR3 has 15 amino acids. The CDR3 spells CASSRDREVYNEQFF. The CDR3 nucleotides read TGTGCCAGCAGCCGGGACCGGGAGGTATACAATGAGCAGTTCTTC.

The chain has TRBV19 and TRBJ2-6; the D is unclear. The CDR3 totals 15 residues. Germline assignment: CDR1 LNHDA and CDR2 SQIVND (reference sequence). Trimming stripped 4 bases from V and 0 bases from J, with 7 bases between. The chain's CDR3 is CASSTRISGANVLTF. CDR3 DNA: TGTGCCAGTAGTACGAGGATCTCTGGGGCCAACGTCCTGACTTTC.

About this clonotype itself: This could be a read error, since a much larger clone is one nucleotide away. The chain has TRBV24-1 and TRBJ2-1; possible D gene TRBD2, 6 bases. This CDR3 comprises 15 residues. Germline V gives CDR1 KGHDR, CDR2 SFDVKD. CDR3 amino acids: CAASEIGSSNNEQFF. CDR3 DNA sequence: TGTGCCGCCAGTGAGATCGGGAGTAGTAACAATGAGCAGTTCTTC.